A selection of T cell receptor beta chains follows, all from one sample in a study of shared clonotypes between healthy human individuals. Clones were read by immunoSEQ multiplex PCR, and TCRdb kept only the in-frame ones, dropping some. The data show hundreds of thousands of clones, 73% seen once. The sequencing sample was made of memory CD4+ T cells sorted from blood. These receptors originate from a woman between 25 and 40 years old in good health. CDR3s include the opening cysteine and the closing phenylalanine or tryptophan. D genes are given only for firm matches. A clone size is listed for some rows: how often the clone was seen (once, few, many), or a class if it is expanded.

D gene	J gene	clone size	V gene	CDR3 protein	CDR3 DNA
.	TRBJ2-2	.	TRBV19	CASSIAAGELFF	TGTGCCAGTAGTATAGCGGCCGGGGAGCTGTTTTTT
TRBD2	TRBJ2-7	few	TRBV15	CATSRPPGEGSDEQYF	TGTGCCACCAGCAGACCCCCCGGGGAGGGAAGCGACGAGCAGTACTTC
.	TRBJ2-1	.	TRBV6-6	CASSFAENEQFF	TGTGCCAGCAGTTTTGCGGAGAATGAGCAGTTCTTC
.	TRBJ1-1	once	TRBV6-6	CASSYRTAMNTEAFF	TGTGCCAGCAGTTACCGGACGGCTATGAACACTGAAGCTTTCTTT
TRBD1	TRBJ2-6	.	TRBV6-4	CASSQGAGANVLTF	TGTGCCAGCAGTCAGGGGGCTGGGGCCAACGTCCTGACTTTC
TRBD1	TRBJ1-2	.	TRBV27	CASSGGQGLYGYTF	TGTGCCAGCAGCGGAGGACAGGGCCTCTATGGCTACACCTTC
.	TRBJ1-2	.	TRBV27	CASSRTNNYGYTF	TGTGCCAGCAGTCGGACAAATAATTATGGCTACACCTTC
.	TRBJ2-2	once	TRBV25-1	CASSEQGREVLGTGELFF	TGTGCCAGCAGCGAACAGGGTCGGGAGGTGCTTGGTACCGGGGAGCTGTTTTTT
.	TRBJ1-2	once	TRBV28	CASQGTTNYGYTF	TGTGCCAGTCAGGGAACTACTAACTATGGCTACACCTTC
.	TRBJ1-1	few	TRBV18	CASSSGRTNTEAFF	TGTGCCAGCTCGTCGGGACGGACGAACACTGAAGCTTTCTTT
TRBD2	TRBJ2-1	.	TRBV4-1	CASSQVWEAGVSYNEQFF	TGCGCCAGCAGCCAAGTTTGGGAGGCGGGGGTCTCCTACAATGAGCAGTTCTTC
.	TRBJ2-7	.	TRBV7-9	CASSYPTENPYEQYF	TGTGCCAGCAGCTATCCCACCGAGAACCCCTACGAGCAGTACTTC
TRBD1	TRBJ2-3	few	TRBV10-3	CAISEGTGHTDTQYF	TGTGCCATCAGTGAGGGGACAGGCCACACAGATACGCAGTATTTT
TRBD1	TRBJ2-5	.	TRBV2	CASRIPGQGNQETQYF	TGTGCCAGCAGAATACCGGGACAGGGGAACCAAGAGACCCAGTACTTC
TRBD2	TRBJ2-3	.	TRBV6-4	CASSARGGVDTQYF	TGTGCCAGCAGCGCCCGTGGGGGGGTGGATACGCAGTATTTT
.	TRBJ2-7	.	TRBV10-1	CASSESGVGRSYEQYF	TGCGCCAGCAGTGAGTCGGGGGTCGGGAGAAGCTACGAGCAGTACTTC
TRBD2	TRBJ2-7	few	TRBV6-6	CASSYGGGTYEQYF	TGTGCCAGCAGTTACGGCGGGGGAACCTACGAGCAGTACTTC
.	TRBJ2-7	once	TRBV28	CASSRPGQATYEQYF	TGTGCCAGCAGTCGCCCTGGCCAAGCAACCTACGAGCAGTACTTC
.	TRBJ2-2	.	TRBV4-1	CASSQGGVGGELFF	TGCGCCAGCAGCCAAGGGGGAGTGGGCGGGGAGCTGTTTTTT
TRBD1	TRBJ1-1	.	TRBV5-1	CASSGGTGWPEAFF	TGCGCCAGCAGCGGAGGGACAGGGTGGCCTGAAGCTTTCTTT
TRBD2	TRBJ2-3	.	TRBV30	CAWRTSGDTQYF	TGTGCCTGGAGGACTAGCGGAGATACGCAGTATTTT
TRBD2	TRBJ2-1	few	TRBV5-1	CASSQGTSGSVQFF	TGCGCCAGCAGCCAAGGGACTAGCGGGAGCGTGCAGTTCTTC
.	TRBJ1-1	.	TRBV28	CASSFLPTGSGDTEAFF	TGTGCCAGCAGTTTCCTCCCTACAGGGTCTGGTGACACTGAAGCTTTCTTT
TRBD1	TRBJ2-1	.	TRBV6-5	CASSQGQGNYEQFF	TGTGCCAGCAGTCAGGGACAGGGGAACTATGAGCAGTTCTTC
.	TRBJ1-4	once	TRBV6-6	CASSAGASNEKLFF	TGTGCCAGCAGCGCAGGGGCTAGTAATGAAAAACTGTTTTTT
.	TRBJ2-7	few	TRBV29-1	CSISQGSWGSEQYF	TGCAGCATCTCTCAGGGTTCCTGGGGCTCCGAGCAGTACTTC
.	TRBJ1-2	once	TRBV19	CASSDRRGRPDGYTF	TGTGCCAGTAGCGATCGACGGGGTCGGCCTGATGGCTACACCTTC
.	TRBJ2-2	once	TRBV11-3	CASSSTSGSMNTGELFF	TGTGCCAGCAGCTCTACTAGTGGGAGTATGAACACCGGGGAGCTGTTTTTT
.	TRBJ2-2	.	TRBV5-1	CASSLRAGPTGELFF	TGCGCCAGCAGCCTGAGGGCGGGGCCGACCGGGGAGCTGTTTTTT
TRBD1	TRBJ1-3	many	TRBV7-8	CASSFDRGPSGNTIYF	TGTGCCAGCAGCTTCGACAGGGGGCCCTCTGGAAACACCATATATTTT
TRBD2	TRBJ2-7	once	TRBV28	CASSRDYASSYEQYF	TGTGCCAGCAGTCGGGACTACGCTTCCTCCTACGAGCAGTACTTC
TRBD2	TRBJ2-2	.	TRBV7-3	CASSSSGLAGAGELFF	TGTGCCAGCAGCTCCTCGGGACTAGCGGGAGCCGGGGAGCTGTTTTTT
.	TRBJ1-5	.	TRBV30	CAWSAGHDQPQHF	TGTGCCTGGAGTGCAGGGCACGATCAGCCCCAGCATTTT
.	TRBJ2-7	.	TRBV6-5	CASSRDANTYEQYF	TGTGCCAGCAGCCGGGACGCAAACACCTACGAGCAGTACTTC
TRBD1	TRBJ1-2	.	TRBV7-8	CASSLGGGDGYTF	TGTGCCAGCAGCTTAGGAGGGGGCGATGGCTACACCTTC
.	TRBJ1-5	few	TRBV29-1	CSVEGSKGQPQHF	TGCAGCGTTGAAGGCTCGAAGGGTCAGCCCCAGCATTTT
.	TRBJ2-2	.	TRBV27	CASLKSTGRTGELFF	TGTGCCAGCCTTAAGTCGACAGGGAGGACCGGGGAGCTGTTTTTT
.	TRBJ1-5	once	TRBV6-6	CASSNQGNQPQHF	TGTGCCAGCAGCAACCAGGGGAATCAGCCCCAGCATTTT
.	TRBJ2-1	.	TRBV4-1	CASSQEPGAVNEQFF	TGCGCCAGCAGCCAAGAGCCGGGGGCGGTCAATGAGCAGTTCTTC
.	TRBJ1-1	once	TRBV2	CASSARTVHSEAFF	TGTGCCAGCAGCGCCAGGACAGTACACTCGGAAGCTTTCTTT
.	TRBJ2-4	.	TRBV7-2	CASSPRTSGYVQYF	TGTGCCAGCAGCCCCCGGACCAGTGGATACGTTCAGTACTTC
.	TRBJ1-3	.	TRBV6-6	CASSGTGSSGNTIYF	TGTGCCAGCAGTGGGACCGGGAGCTCTGGAAACACCATATATTTT
TRBD1	TRBJ1-1	few	TRBV28	CASTSPGQGRTTEAFF	TGTGCCAGCACCTCCCCGGGACAGGGTAGAACGACTGAAGCTTTCTTT
.	TRBJ1-5	.	TRBV30	CAWSSYRNQPQHF	TGTGCCTGGAGTTCCTACCGCAATCAGCCCCAGCATTTT
.	TRBJ2-1	.	TRBV5-1	CASSLSSGVYNEQFF	TGCGCCAGCAGCTTGTCAAGCGGAGTCTACAATGAGCAGTTCTTC
TRBD2	TRBJ2-5	.	TRBV4-1	CASSRGLAEYQETQYF	TGCGCCAGCAGTCGTGGACTAGCGGAATACCAAGAGACCCAGTACTTC